These 2 T cell receptor beta chains share one sample of origin, sequenced in a study of OX40 agonist ivuxolimab in advanced cancers. The protocol used for the library was the immunoSEQ multiplex PCR assay. TCRdb provides this immuneACCESS table in a form limited to in-frame rearrangements. Some clones are lacking; in checked studies, under half of them reflect an unresolved V gene, and why the rest are absent is not known. In this sample the table shows some 66,000 clones, around 80% of which occur a single time. The ten largest clonotypes hold roughly 5.8% of the sample. Sequenced material: CD4+ or CD8+ T cells sorted from blood, taken in a trial of the OX40 agonist ivuxolimab. Every receptor here comes from an adult with an advanced solid tumor such as melanoma, head and neck, liver or kidney cancer.

This sequence joins TRBV10-3 and TRBJ1-3; D may be TRBD1 (6 bases). The ends were cut back, 3 bases at V and 4 bases at J, with 10 bases in the middle. The germline gives CDR1 ENHRY, CDR2 SYGVKD. CDR3 length equals 14 residues. The CDR3 DNA follows: TGTGCCATCAGTGACCGGGGGGCCGGAAACACCATATATTTT. Protein product: CAISDRGAGNTIYF.

The chain joins TRBV5-1 to TRBJ1-5; D gene unclear. The V gene lost 1 base and the J gene lost 6 bases, with 11 bases spanning the gap. CDR1 is SGHRS, CDR2 YFSETQ, per germline. The CDR3 loop spans 14 amino acids. The CDR3 region is CASSLSQTGQPQHF. In nucleotides, the CDR3 is TGCGCCAGCAGCTTGTCGCAAACGGGTCAGCCCCAGCATTTT.